The 10 T cell receptor beta chains reported below all come from one sample, sequenced in a study of cytomegalovirus exposure and HLA in healthy donors. 13 Jbeta primers and 60 Vbeta primers were used for the PCR. TCRdb's table, derived via immunoSEQ multiplex PCR, lists solely in-frame clones and lacks some. The sample consists of about 170,000 clones, approximately 80% of them appearing once. Sequenced input: PBMCs. Receptors were obtained from a woman aged 45-65 years in good health and CMV-seropositive.

This clone is a singleton in its sample. CDR3 protein: CASSYAAEDYEQYF. The CDR3, as DNA: TGTGCCAGCAGTTACGCGGCGGAGGACTACGAGCAGTACTTC. J is TRBJ2-7 and V is TRBV6-6, with D perhaps TRBD2 (5 bases). CDR1 MNHNY and CDR2 SVGAGI come from the germline V gene (reference sequence). The length of the CDR3 is 14 residues. Trimming shortened V by 2 bases and J by 3 bases, and 11 bases separated the two germline ends.

DNA for the CDR3: TGCGCCAGCAGCCAGGATCCGGGACAGAGGAACACTGAAGCTTTCTTT. It codes for CASSQDPGQRNTEAFF. The chain combines TRBV4-1 with TRBJ1-1; 7 nucleotides line up with TRBD1. The CDR3 length is 16 residues. The germline CDR1 and CDR2 sequences are MGHRA and YSYEKL. The V segment lost 3 bases and the J segment 1 base; nucleotides outside the gene matches: 8.

This chain connects TRBV7-8 to TRBJ1-6; TRBD1 matches 8 bases. The CDR3 length is 17 residues. Germline CDR1 reads SGHVS; CDR2 reads FQNEAQ. With 0 bases clipped from V and 8 bases from J, the junction kept 9 bases outside the gene matches. The CDR3 loop reads CASSLASRQGAHSPLHF. The DNA for the CDR3 is TGTGCCAGCAGCTTAGCGTCCAGGCAGGGGGCGCATTCACCCCTCCACTTT. The full variable domain, completed using reference TRBV7-8 and TRBJ1-6, is GAGVSQSPRYKVAKRGQDVALRCDPISGHVSLFWYQQALGQGPEFLTYFQNEAQLDKSGLPSDRFFAERPEGSVSTLKIQRTQQEDSAVYLCASSLASRQGAHSPLHFGNGTRLTVT.

This rearrangement joins TRBV19 to TRBJ1-1; 9 bases agree with TRBD1. This CDR3 contains 14 residues. V lost 5 bases and J lost 11; bases outside the gene matches: 12. Per germline, CDR1 LNHDA and CDR2 SQIVND (reference sequence). CDR3 coding DNA: TGTGCCAGTAGTCCAACGGGACAGGGTAGTAAGGCTTTCTTT. Protein sequence: CASSPTGQGSKAFF.

The chain employs TRBV13 and TRBJ2-7; the D gene is possibly TRBD2 (5 bases). This CDR3 spans 14 amino acids. Germline-derived CDR1 and CDR2 are PRHDT and FYEKMQ (reference sequence). Trimming took 1 base from V and 0 from J, leaving 7 bases between them. The CDR3 region has the DNA TGTGCCAGCAGCTTAGCGGGGAGCTCCTACGAGCAGTACTTC. This encodes CASSLAGSSYEQYF.

This clone was counted a few times. At one of its ends the junction is not consistent with the germline gene, which may arise from a read error. The chain employs TRBV7-7 and TRBJ2-7; 7 bases are a match to TRBD2. Per germline, CDR1 SSHAT and CDR2 FNYEAQ (reference sequence). This CDR3 comprises 15 residues. This CDR3 is CASSLGRGSSYEQYF. The CDR3 bases are TGTGCTAGCAGCCTGGGGAGGGGAAGCTCCTACGAGCAGTACTTC.

The chain employs TRBV7-6 and TRBJ1-4; tentative D call: TRBD1 (5 bases). Trimming removed 5 bases at V and 7 bases at J, with 17 bases between. Germline V gene data show CDR1 as SGHVS and CDR2 as FNYEAQ. CDR3 size: 15 residues. Here the CDR3 reads CASSLVGVGREKLFF. The CDR3 DNA sequence: TGTGCCAGCAGCCTCGTCGGAGTGGGGCGTGAAAAACTGTTTTTT.

CDR3 DNA: TGTGCCATCAGCGACAGGGGAGAAGGTGAAAAACTGTTTTTT. It yields the protein CAISDRGEGEKLFF. This chain joins TRBV10-3 and TRBJ1-4; 8 bases map to TRBD1. V dropped 6 bases and J dropped 7; count of bases not matched to a gene: 7. The germline CDR1 and CDR2 sequences are ENHRY and SYGVKD. The CDR3 runs 14 residues.

This chain's CDR3 is CASSYYLGTGGSGNTIYF. The CDR3 region has the DNA TGCGCCAGCAGCTACTACCTAGGGACAGGAGGCTCTGGAAACACCATATATTTT. The J gene is TRBJ1-3, the V gene TRBV5-1, with 8 bases matching TRBD1. The germline V gene encodes CDR1 SGHRS and CDR2 YFSETQ. The J segment lost 0 bases and the V segment lost 3 bases, leaving 11 bases of the junction unmatched. The CDR3 has 18 amino acids.

This clone turned up a few times. V is TRBV7-9 and J is TRBJ2-5; 8 bases align to TRBD2. The CDR3 has 15 amino acids. V shed 0 bases and J 5 bases; nucleotides not matched to a gene: 5. CDR1 is SEHNR, CDR2 FQNEAQ, per germline (reference sequence). CDR3 coding DNA: TGTGCCAGCAGCTTAGCGCTTGGCGGGAGGGAGACCCAGTACTTC. It is translated as CASSLALGGRETQYF.